The source of this T cell receptor beta chain is a study of regulatory T cells in long-lasting Graves disease (dated by TCRdb to about 2021). For the wider study: Persistent Graves' disease was defined as antithyroid drug treatment for over 5 years with persistently positive TSH receptor autoantibodies. Peripheral blood TCR sequencing and RNA sequencing compared persistent Graves' disease patients with newly diagnosed Graves' disease patients. The study was registered as a clinical trial and conducted in China. TCR sequencing covered roughly 13 persistent and around 20 newly diagnosed Graves' disease patients, about 35 samples in total. On average, persistent Graves' disease patients in the clinical cohort had been on antithyroid drugs for around 9.5 years.

Study-level results and caveats: More public clonotypes were shared among persistent patients (approximately 3,000) than among newly diagnosed patients (approximately 1,000). Only peripheral blood was studied, because thyroid tissue, the primary lesion, was inaccessible. Compared with newly diagnosed patients, persistent Graves' disease patients had lower TCR Shannon entropy and fewer highly expanded clones, which suggests clonal expansion. Persistent disease showed preferential use of TRBV28, TRBJ1-2 and TRBJ2-5, whereas newly diagnosed disease favored TRBV20-1 and TRBJ2-1. The small sample size was acknowledged by the authors as a limitation that may reduce accuracy. Only the TCR beta chain was sequenced and analyzed.

At least ten counts were recorded for this clonotype. Its antigen is not yet known. No quality values exist for individual bases; no much larger clone is one base distant. The time point label, as the study defines it: persistent/refractory GD, antithyroid drugs over 5 years with positive TRAb. For both TCR sequencing and RNA sequencing, RNA was extracted from PBMCs in TRIzol. The diagnosis of Graves' disease was made according to American Thyroid Association guidelines. Recruitment of patients was carried out at an endocrinology department in Xi'an, China. Each patient gave 7.5 to 10 milliliters of peripheral blood, collected in an EDTA anticoagulant tube. Ficoll Paque Plus density gradient separation was used to isolate PBMCs, and no additional T cell sorting was done. RNA quality was checked with an Agilent 2100 Bioanalyzer and agarose gel, and concentration with a NanoDrop 2000. From the cysteine up to the phenylalanine, the CDR3 has a length of 13 residues. Solely the CDR3 DNA is kept, with 39 bases framed from the first base. CDR1 is given as MNHNS and CDR2 as SASEGT, both from the germline V gene. Deletion took 11 bases off V and 4 bases off J, with a span of 14 bases between the germline ends.

The library came from multiplex PCR. These reads were obtained on an Illumina HiSeq 4000. CDR3 regions were amplified by Arm-PCR with iRepertoire HTBI primers to construct TCR beta libraries. PCR products were gel purified before sequencing. The original methods were these. Gene usage analysis of CDR3 amino acid clonotypes relied on the approximately 60 TRBV and fewer than 15 TRBJ segments identified across samples. COPE and FqMerger were used to merge the filtered high-quality paired reads into contigs. BLAST was used to align contigs to IMGT TRBV, TRBD and TRBJ reference genes, with CDR3 defined following IMGT. Any clonotype with a frequency above 0.1% was counted as a highly expanded clone. Shannon entropy served as the measure of repertoire diversity, while the Gini coefficient captured V-J evenness. Clonotypes shared by more than one individual were considered public. The public reads were reanalyzed by TCRdb: fastp trimming at Q25, MiXCR alignment, in-frame beta chains only. Each CDR3 protein gets just one entry, which takes the most common genes and DNA from the rows behind it. These V and J calls originate from TCRdb's pipeline instead of the authors' own analysis. The sample yields about 340,000 distinct CDR3 sequences; roughly 21% were counted once. Less than 35% of the sample lies in the top ten.

The chain joins TRBV6-1 to TRBJ1-4, with a weak D call of TRBD1 (5 bases match). Sequencing was performed on peripheral blood mononuclear cells (PBMCs), taken when the disease was refractory, from a patient treated with antithyroid drugs. The origin of this receptor is a female donor with Graves disease. The CDR3 region: CAAARDLNEKLFF. The nucleotide sequence is TGTGCCGCCGCCCGGGACCTTAATGAAAAACTGTTTTTT.